These T cell receptor beta chains were read from a single sample in a study of cytomegalovirus exposure and HLA in healthy donors. TCRdb's table, derived via immunoSEQ multiplex PCR, lists solely in-frame clones and lacks some. The repertoire has 150,000 to 250,000 clones, about 80% of them found once; the top ten carry 4% to 4.5%. The source material was PBMCs. Receptors originate from a woman in her thirties in good health and CMV-seropositive. CDR3s include the opening cysteine and the closing phenylalanine or tryptophan. The D gene is left open where the match is weak. The listing skips clone size in some rows; elsewhere it reads once, few, many or a size class.

.,TRBJ1-1,.,TRBV4-1,CASSQDWSSAFF,TGCGCCAGCAGCCAAGATTGGAGTTCGGCTTTCTTT
.,TRBJ1-2,few,TRBV19,CASSPSGLNYGYTF,TGTGCCAGTAGTCCATCCGGACTTAACTATGGCTACACCTTC
.,TRBJ1-3,.,TRBV10-3,CAIRADSGNTIYF,TGTGCCATCAGGGCGGACTCTGGAAACACCATATATTTT
TRBD2,TRBJ2-7,few,TRBV9,CASSVGGGRAYEQYF,TGTGCCAGCAGCGTAGGCGGCGGGAGGGCTTACGAGCAGTACTTC
.,TRBJ1-5,.,TRBV5-5,CASSYGEAGVNQPQHF,TGTGCCAGCAGCTATGGAGAGGCAGGGGTTAATCAGCCCCAGCATTTT
.,TRBJ2-5,once,TRBV6-1,CASSEVFEGGGETQYF,TGTGCCAGCAGTGAAGTGTTTGAGGGGGGGGGAGAGACCCAGTACTTC
TRBD2,TRBJ2-7,.,TRBV4-1,CASSSRSGGPLYEQYF,TGCGCCAGCAGCTCACGATCGGGGGGGCCCCTATACGAGCAGTACTTC
TRBD1,TRBJ2-5,.,TRBV7-9,CASSLAGTGDSETQYF,TGTGCCAGCAGCTTAGCCGGGACAGGGGATTCGGAGACCCAGTACTTC
TRBD1,TRBJ1-2,few,TRBV6-6,CASSTPGQAYGYTF,TGTGCCAGCAGTACACCGGGACAGGCCTATGGCTACACCTTC
.,TRBJ1-1,.,TRBV12-5,CASGTRNTEAFF,TGTGCTAGTGGGACTCGGAACACTGAAGCTTTCTTT
TRBD2,TRBJ2-1,.,TRBV7-2,CASSPSGGWHEQFF,TGTGCCAGCAGCCCTAGCGGGGGCTGGCATGAGCAGTTCTTC
TRBD1,TRBJ2-2,.,TRBV7-9,CASSSGQGANTGELFF,TGTGCCAGCAGCTCGGGACAGGGGGCGAACACCGGGGAGCTGTTTTTT
TRBD1,TRBJ1-1,.,TRBV7-6,CASSPQGGNTEAFF,TGTGCCAGCAGTCCTCAGGGGGGTAACACTGAAGCTTTCTTT
.,TRBJ1-2,once,TRBV7-8,CASSLAPGDFESWGF,TGTGCCAGCAGCTTAGCCCCAGGGGATTTTGAAAGTTGGGGCTTC
.,TRBJ1-4,.,TRBV4-1,CASSPTPGENEKLFF,TGCGCCAGCAGCCCCACCCCGGGTGAAAATGAAAAACTGTTTTTT
.,TRBJ2-7,.,TRBV7-6,CASSHKSQVLGVSYEQYF,TGTGCCAGCAGCCACAAGAGTCAGGTTCTAGGGGTTTCCTACGAGCAGTACTTC
.,TRBJ1-2,once,TRBV13,CASSLRGSTNYGYTF,TGTGCCAGCAGCTTAAGGGGCTCAACTAACTATGGCTACACCTTC
TRBD2,TRBJ2-1,.,TRBV19,CASSIAGTSGLAEQFF,TGTGCCAGTAGTATAGCCGGGACTAGCGGATTAGCTGAGCAGTTCTTC
.,TRBJ1-2,.,TRBV7-9,CASSWGRFYGYTF,TGTGCCAGCAGCTGGGGCAGGTTCTATGGCTACACCTTC
.,TRBJ2-7,.,TRBV7-2,CASSFNSLYEQYF,TGTGCCAGCAGCTTCAACTCATTGTACGAGCAGTACTTC
TRBD2,TRBJ2-7,few,TRBV5-4,CASSSLAGGWNEQYF,TGTGCCAGCAGCTCTCTAGCGGGAGGATGGAACGAGCAGTACTTC
.,TRBJ2-3,.,TRBV29-1,CSVVPTGTDTQYF,TGCAGCGTTGTTCCCACGGGCACAGATACGCAGTATTTT
.,TRBJ1-2,.,TRBV29-1,CSVGQIYGYTF,TGCAGCGTTGGACAAATCTATGGCTACACCTTC
TRBD1,TRBJ1-5,.,TRBV30,CAWTRGTGNSNQPQHF,TGTGCCTGGACCCGAGGGACAGGGAATAGCAATCAGCCCCAGCATTTT
TRBD1,TRBJ2-7,.,TRBV7-9,CASSTGERNEQYF,TGTGCCAGCAGCACAGGGGAGAGGAACGAGCAGTACTTC
TRBD1,TRBJ1-1,few,TRBV4-1,CASSQGNFPSRGRMNTEAFF,TGCGCCAGCAGCCAAGGTAATTTCCCTAGCAGGGGGCGGATGAACACTGAAGCTTTCTTT
TRBD1,TRBJ1-1,.,TRBV5-6,CASSLVTGEAFF,TGTGCCAGCAGCTTGGTGACAGGGGAAGCTTTCTTT
TRBD1,TRBJ2-2,.,TRBV19,CASSFGTVFGELFF,TGTGCCAGTAGTTTTGGGACAGTGTTCGGGGAGCTGTTTTTT
.,TRBJ2-1,few,TRBV10-2,CASSELEGGLNEQFF,TGCGCCAGCAGTGAGTTGGAGGGAGGTCTGAATGAGCAGTTCTTC
TRBD1,TRBJ2-2,.,TRBV27,CASSLSTGGFGYSGELFF,TGTGCCAGCAGTTTATCGACAGGGGGCTTTGGGTACTCCGGGGAGCTGTTTTTT
.,TRBJ1-4,.,TRBV5-1,CASSLDSGGENEKLFF,TGCGCCAGCAGCTTGGATTCGGGGGGAGAAAATGAAAAACTGTTTTTT
TRBD1,TRBJ2-7,.,TRBV7-2,CASSFGDRDTYEQYF,TGTGCCAGCAGCTTCGGGGACAGGGATACCTACGAGCAGTACTTC
.,TRBJ2-7,few,TRBV11-3,CASSPLGGSRTYEQYF,TGTGCCAGCAGCCCCCTTGGTGGGAGCCGCACCTACGAGCAGTACTTC
TRBD1,TRBJ1-5,.,TRBV19,CASSTPDREGYQPQHF,TGTGCCAGTAGTACCCCGGACAGGGAAGGCTATCAGCCCCAGCATTTT
.,TRBJ2-7,once,TRBV2,CASSESQGGYEQYF,TGTGCCAGCAGTGAGTCACAGGGAGGGTACGAGCAGTACTTC
.,TRBJ2-2,.,TRBV14,CASSQEVVESTGELFF,TGTGCCAGCAGCCAAGAAGTGGTAGAGTCCACCGGGGAGCTGTTTTTT
TRBD1,TRBJ1-2,few,TRBV5-1,CASSSGTGNYGYTF,TGCGCCAGCAGCTCCGGGACAGGGAACTATGGCTACACCTTC
TRBD1,TRBJ2-7,.,TRBV5-6,CASSSPGQGAYEQYF,TGTGCCAGCAGCTCCCCGGGGCAGGGGGCCTACGAGCAGTACTTC
TRBD1,TRBJ2-1,once,TRBV4-2,CASSQDLPDRGYNEQFF,TGTGCCAGCAGCCAAGATCTCCCGGACAGGGGCTACAATGAGCAGTTCTTC
TRBD1,TRBJ2-1,.,TRBV6-5,CASSGQGAENEQFF,TGTGCCAGCAGTGGACAGGGGGCGGAAAATGAGCAGTTCTTC
TRBD2,TRBJ2-1,.,TRBV19,CASSPTSGGNEQFF,TGTGCCAGTAGCCCCACTAGCGGCGGCAATGAGCAGTTCTTC
.,TRBJ2-2,.,TRBV6-5,CASREGRNTGELFF,TGTGCCAGCAGGGAGGGTCGGAACACCGGGGAGCTGTTTTTT
.,TRBJ1-3,few,TRBV5-6,CASSLGSGDKNTIYF,TGTGCCAGCAGCTTAGGATCAGGGGATAAAAACACCATATATTTT
.,TRBJ2-2,once,TRBV21-1,CASSKSGTENTGELFF,TGTGCCAGCAGCAAAAGTGGGACTGAGAACACCGGGGAGCTGTTTTTT
.,TRBJ1-4,.,TRBV11-2,CASSEIGGLGEKLFF,TGTGCCAGCAGCGAGATCGGGGGGTTAGGGGAAAAACTGTTTTTT
.,TRBJ1-2,few,TRBV14,CASSQGQIYGYTF,TGTGCCAGCAGCCAAGGACAGATCTATGGCTACACCTTC
TRBD2,TRBJ2-3,.,TRBV7-9,CASSSLAGGPFKTDTQYF,TGTGCCAGCAGCTCGCTAGCGGGAGGGCCCTTTAAGACAGATACGCAGTATTTT
TRBD2,TRBJ2-7,few,TRBV7-9,CASSLFPSGGEQYF,TGTGCCAGCAGCTTATTTCCCTCGGGGGGCGAGCAGTACTTC
TRBD2,TRBJ2-1,.,TRBV4-1,CASSQDRGTSRQQFF,TGCGCCAGCAGCCAAGATCGTGGGACTAGTAGGCAGCAGTTCTTC
TRBD1,TRBJ1-1,few,TRBV5-1,CASSFTGGTEAFF,TGCGCCAGCAGCTTTACAGGGGGAACTGAAGCTTTCTTT
TRBD1,TRBJ1-1,.,TRBV5-4,CASSLSAGGNTEAFF,TGTGCCAGCAGCTTGTCGGCAGGGGGCAACACTGAAGCTTTCTTT
TRBD1,TRBJ2-7,few,TRBV7-9,CASSPNQDRAEQYF,TGTGCCAGCAGCCCTAATCAGGACAGGGCAGAGCAGTACTTC
TRBD2,TRBJ2-7,.,TRBV27,CASSQAGLAYEQYF,TGTGCCAGCAGTCAAGCGGGACTAGCGTACGAGCAGTACTTC